This T cell receptor (beta chain) appears in the sequencing data of a study of HIV-infected patients and healthy controls. This CDR3 spans 15 amino acids. Germline V gene sequence: CDR1 SEHNR, CDR2 FQNEAQ (reference sequence). Trimming shortened V by 5 bases and J by 4 bases, and 14 bases separated the two germline ends. Alpha and beta constant-region primers primed reverse transcription of about 0.5 ug RNA. Each of the alpha and beta chains got its own library through chain-specific third strand synthesis with indices. TCRdb ran MiXCR on the 5' RACE reads and lists one entry per CDR3 protein. Of 18,000 or so distinct CDR3 sequences in the sample, 9% to 15% were seen once. No cell fractionation was done, so the repertoire covers all unsorted peripheral blood T cells. RNA came from 2 to 3 ml of peripheral blood. Only a few counts were recorded for this clonotype. The antigen is not known. General study findings and limits: HIV-infected repertoires had significantly higher mean Gini indices than controls, possibly reflecting oligoclonality. Eight alpha and eight beta V genes differed significantly in mean usage between HIV-infected patients and controls.

The material sequenced was blood. This clonotype originated in an adult in good health. The genes are TRBV7-9 and TRBJ1-4; D may be TRBD1 (5 bases). The CDR3: CASSPDTGGNEKLFF. In DNA form, the CDR3 reads TGTGCCAGCAGCCCCGACACGGGGGGTAATGAAAAACTGTTTTTT.